The source of this TCR beta chain is a study of HIV-infected patients and healthy controls. Study results and limitations: Healthy controls shared more CDR3 sequences between individuals than HIV-infected patients did.

The repertoire came from unfractionated whole blood and reflected all unsorted peripheral T cells. Donors lacked febrile or AIDS-related illness, tumors, and hepatitis B or C coinfection. Reverse transcription used around 500 ng RNA and constant-region primers for alpha and beta. Using multiplexing indices, alpha and beta chain libraries were generated apart by chain-specific third strand synthesis. TCRdb re-derived calls from the 5' RACE reads in MiXCR, one entry per CDR3 protein. The table includes some 9,300 distinct CDR3 sequences, 8% to 13% detected once. This clonotype showed up many times. The antigen remains unidentified. Germline loops: CDR1 DFQATT, CDR2 SNEGSKA (reference sequence). This CDR3 has 15 amino acids. V was cut by 7 bases and J by 7 bases, with 25 bases left in between.

The rearrangement uses TRBV20-1 and TRBJ2-5, with a tentative D call TRBD2 (6 bases). Material: blood, obtained before antiretroviral therapy. The TCR comes from an adult with HIV infection. DNA for the CDR3: TGCAGTGTTCCGGCTAGCAGGAGGGGTTGGGGGACCCAGTACTTC. This translates into CSVPASRRGWGTQYF.